Each of the 14 T cell receptor beta chains below was sequenced from the same sample in a study of Ad26.COV2.S vaccination and SARS-CoV-2 variants. Sequencing was performed with immunoSEQ multiplex PCR; in TCRdb, only in-frame clones are kept and a portion is missing. Here the sample spans approximately 460,000 clones, about 88% being singletons. The treatment was: about 20 received Ad26.COV2.S at low or high dose, single or two shots; about 5 received placebo; per-sample allocation not given. Samples came from day 63 after the first vaccine or placebo injection. The specimen was peripheral blood, collected in a trial of Ad26.COV2.S vaccine versus placebo. The receptors here all came from a person between 18 and 65 years old who received the Ad26.COV2.S COVID-19 vaccine or a placebo.

V gene TRBV19 combines with J gene TRBJ1-2; maybe TRBD1 (5 bases). V dropped 3 bases and J dropped 3 bases, with 14 bases sitting between them. The CDR3 spans 15 residues. Germline V lookup: CDR1 LNHDA, CDR2 SQIVND (reference sequence). CDR3 protein: CASSMRASGHYGYTF. As DNA, the CDR3 is TGTGCCAGTAGTATGAGGGCATCGGGGCACTATGGCTACACCTTC.

The chain recombines TRBV30 with TRBJ1-2; TRBD1 matches at 9 bases. J gave up 8 bases and V 3 bases, and 13 bases lay outside the gene matches. The CDR3 extends over 15 amino acids. CDR1 is GTSNPN and CDR2 is SVGIG in the germline V gene (reference sequence). CDR3 sequence: CAWSHNTGGGGGYTF. CDR3 in DNA: TGTGCCTGGAGCCACAACACAGGGGGCGGAGGCGGCTACACCTTC.

The genes are TRBV19 and TRBJ1-1, with no clear D. V gave up 0 bases and J gave up 1 base, with 9 bases separating them. The length of the CDR3 is 15 residues. CDR1 LNHDA and CDR2 SQIVND come from the germline V gene (reference sequence). The CDR3, as DNA: TGTGCCAGTAGTATAGACCGCCTACGGAACACTGAAGCTTTCTTT. It encodes CASSIDRLRNTEAFF.

This sequence joins TRBV5-1 and TRBJ2-7; D might be TRBD1 (5 bases). V gave up 5 bases and J gave up 3 bases, with 24 bases separating them. Germline V gives CDR1 SGHRS, CDR2 YFSETQ. The CDR3 contains 17 residues. In DNA, the CDR3 is TGCGCCAGCAGAGGCAAAATGGACACCGACGCCCTCTACGAGCAGTACTTC. Translation: CASRGKMDTDALYEQYF.

This chain's CDR3 is CASSLESRTGGGEQFF. CDR3 nucleotides: TGTGCCAGCAGCTTAGAATCACGGACAGGGGGCGGTGAGCAGTTCTTC. V gene TRBV7-6 combines with J gene TRBJ2-1; TRBD1 matches 11 bases. V lost 1 base to trimming and J lost 9 bases; unmatched junction nucleotides: 8. The CDR3 runs 16 residues. The V gene's germline CDR1 is SGHVS and CDR2 FNYEAQ.

This clone was seen once. CDR3 sequence: CASSFSSSPSTDTQYF. CDR3 nucleotide sequence: TGTGCCAGCAGCTTTTCATCTAGCCCTAGCACAGATACGCAGTATTTT. The genes are TRBV7-9 and TRBJ2-3; perhaps TRBD2 as D (5 bases). The V and J ends lost 3 bases and 0 bases respectively, with 13 bases between them. CDR1 is SEHNR and CDR2 is FQNEAQ in the germline V gene (reference sequence). The CDR3 has 16 amino acids.

CDR3 nucleotides: TGTGCCAGCAGCCTGACAGAGAGAAACACCATATATTTT. It is translated as CASSLTERNTIYF. The chain has TRBV2 and TRBJ1-3; D perhaps matches TRBD1 (5 bases). V lost 6 bases and J lost 5, with 11 bases in between. Germline V gene data show CDR1 as SNHLY and CDR2 as FYNNEI. The CDR3 loop spans 13 amino acids.

The chain couples TRBV6-5 to TRBJ1-2; D remains ambiguous. Germline CDR1 and CDR2: MNHEY and SVGAGI. With 7 bases removed from V and 2 bases from J, the gap between germline ends came to 17 bases. The CDR3 totals 15 residues. The CDR3, as DNA: TGTGCCAGCACCCCGAGTGTGGGCGGGAACTATGGCTACACCTTC. It translates to CASTPSVGGNYGYTF.

The chain combines TRBV6-1 with TRBJ1-2; D uncertain. The germline V and J ends were trimmed by 3 bases and 5 bases, with 13 bases remaining between them. The germline CDR1 and CDR2 sequences are MNHNS and SASEGT. This CDR3 is 14 amino acids long. CDR3 DNA: TGTGCCAGCAGTGACCACAGTGGCTTTTATGGCTACACCTTC. Its translation is CASSDHSGFYGYTF.

The rearrangement joins TRBV7-9 to TRBJ2-7; 8 positions agree with TRBD1. Germline CDR1 is SEHNR and CDR2 is FQNEAQ (reference sequence). The V and J ends lost 6 bases and 3 bases, in that order; junction bases with no gene match: 4. This CDR3 is 13 amino acids long. CDR3 sequence reads: CASSWTGSYEQYF. CDR3 coding DNA: TGTGCCAGCAGTTGGACAGGGAGCTACGAGCAGTACTTC. Looking up the rest from reference TRBV7-9 and TRBJ2-7 gives the full variable domain: DTGVSQNPRHKITKRGQNVTFRCDPISEHNRLYWYRQTLGQGPEFLTYFQNEAQLEKSRLLSDRFSAERPKGSFSTLEIQRTEQGDSAMYLCASSWTGSYEQYFGPGTRLTVT.

The chain is built from TRBV7-3 and TRBJ2-1; D tentatively fits TRBD1 or TRBD2 (5 bases each). CDR3 length: 17 amino acids. V was trimmed by 5 bases and J by 6 bases, leaving 23 bases between them. Germline CDR1 SGHTA, CDR2 FQGTGA. CDR3 residues: CASSHKGVGAGSNEQFF. The CDR3 region has the DNA TGTGCCAGCAGCCATAAAGGGGTCGGAGCAGGGAGCAATGAGCAGTTCTTC.

The CDR3 spells CASSYLSGNTEAFF. The CDR3 DNA reads as TGTGCCAGCAGCTACCTTTCAGGGAACACTGAAGCTTTCTTT. The chain carries TRBV5-6 and TRBJ1-1; D not certain. The CDR3 is 14 amino acids. V lost 3 bases, J lost 1 base, and 10 bases lay in between. Germline assignment: CDR1 SGHDT and CDR2 YYEEEE. Based on the CDR3 plus reference TRBV5-6 and TRBJ1-1, the full variable domain is DAGVTQSPTHLIKTRGQQVTLRCSPKSGHDTVSWYQQALGQGPQFIFQYYEEEERQRGNFPDRFSGHQFPNYSSELNVNALLLGDSALYLCASSYLSGNTEAFFGQGTRLTVV.

The gene calls are TRBV7-9 and TRBJ1-1; TRBD1 matches at 8 bases. The trim removed 3 bases at V and 8 bases at J, leaving 8 bases unmatched. Germline CDR1 is SEHNR and CDR2 is FQNEAQ (reference sequence). The CDR3 runs to 14 residues. CDR3 sequence reads: CASSFDRGVSEAFF. CDR3 DNA: TGTGCCAGCAGCTTTGACAGGGGAGTGTCCGAAGCTTTCTTT.

The chain is built from TRBV28 and TRBJ2-5; the D gene is possibly TRBD2 (6 bases). The CDR3 sequence is 16 residues long. CDR1 and CDR2 (germline): MDHEN, SYDVKM. Trimming pared 1 base from V and 2 bases from J, leaving 14 bases between. CDR3 protein: CASSLSGLGLQETQYF. For the CDR3, the DNA is TGTGCCAGCAGTTTATCGGGTCTGGGACTGCAAGAGACCCAGTACTTC. Together with reference TRBV28 and TRBJ2-5, the CDR3 gives the full variable domain: DVKVTQSSRYLVKRTGEKVFLECVQDMDHENMFWYRQDPGLGLRLIYFSYDVKMKEKGDIPEGYSVSREKKERFSLILESASTNQTSMYLCASSLSGLGLQETQYFGPGTRLLVL.